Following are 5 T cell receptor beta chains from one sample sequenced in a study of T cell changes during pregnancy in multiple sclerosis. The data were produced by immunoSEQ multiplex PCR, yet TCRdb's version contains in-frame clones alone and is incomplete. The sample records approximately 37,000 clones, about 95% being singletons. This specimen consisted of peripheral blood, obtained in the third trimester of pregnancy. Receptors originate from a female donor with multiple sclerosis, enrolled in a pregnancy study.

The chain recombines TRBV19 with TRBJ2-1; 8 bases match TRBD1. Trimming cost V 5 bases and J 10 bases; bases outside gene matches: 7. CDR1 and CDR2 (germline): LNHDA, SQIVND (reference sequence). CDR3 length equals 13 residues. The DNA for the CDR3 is TGTGCCAGTAGTCGCGACAGGGGTCAAGAGCAGTTCTTC. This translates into CASSRDRGQEQFF.

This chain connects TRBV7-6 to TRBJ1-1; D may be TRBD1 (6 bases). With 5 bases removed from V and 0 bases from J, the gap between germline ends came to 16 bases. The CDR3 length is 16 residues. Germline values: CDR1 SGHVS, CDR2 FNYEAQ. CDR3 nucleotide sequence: TGTGCCAGCAGCCCCCGGACAGCCACCATGAACACTGAAGCTTTCTTT. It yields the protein CASSPRTATMNTEAFF.

CDR3 in amino acids: CASSRGGAGAYEQYF. The CDR3 DNA reads TGTGCCAGCAGTCGCGGGGGGGCCGGGGCCTACGAGCAGTACTTC. The chain is built from TRBV5-4 and TRBJ2-5, with 9 bases identical to TRBD2. The J call is in doubt because the DNA end fits TRBJ2-7 better. Germline V gene sequence: CDR1 SGHNT, CDR2 YYREEE (reference sequence). The CDR3 runs 15 residues.

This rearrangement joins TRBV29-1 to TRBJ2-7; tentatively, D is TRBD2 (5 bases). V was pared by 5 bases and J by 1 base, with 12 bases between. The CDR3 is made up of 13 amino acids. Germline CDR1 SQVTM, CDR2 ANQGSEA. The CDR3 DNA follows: TGCAGCGTTCTAGCTCGCGGATCCTACGAGCAGTACTTC. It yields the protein CSVLARGSYEQYF.

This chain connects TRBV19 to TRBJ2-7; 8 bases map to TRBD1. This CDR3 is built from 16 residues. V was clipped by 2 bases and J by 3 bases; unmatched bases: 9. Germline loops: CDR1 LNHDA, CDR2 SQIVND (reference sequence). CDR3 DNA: TGTGCCAGTAGTATAAATGGACAGGGAGGCTTCTACGAGCAGTACTTC. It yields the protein CASSINGQGGFYEQYF.